The 28 T cell receptor beta chains reported below all come from one sample, sequenced in a study of CD8+CD57+ T cells in acquired aplastic anemia. CD8+CD57+ cell expansion, shown by flow cytometry, had occurred in the patients selected for sequencing. Genomic DNA served as template for TCR beta VDJ and CDR3 profiling. TCRdb processed the reads anew with MiXCR; each CDR3 protein has one entry. This sample has about 180,000 distinct CDR3 sequences, with about 44% found just once. The specimen sequenced was sorted CD4+, CD8+, or CD8+CD57+ T cells (not recorded which) from PBMCs. These receptors all stem from a human donor with aplastic anemia.

The rearrangement links TRBV10-3 to TRBJ2-5; no reliable D call. The ends were cut back, 6 bases at V and 5 bases at J, with 16 bases in the middle. From germline, CDR1 is ENHRY and CDR2 SYGVKD. This CDR3 region has 14 residues. The CDR3 nucleotides read TGTGCCATCAGGGACGGGTCCGCCGGGGAGACCCAGTACTTC. This sequence encodes CAIRDGSAGETQYF.

Comments on this clonotype: The junction and the germline gene differ at one end; a read error may be behind it. V and J are TRBV5-1 and TRBJ1-4, with D unresolved. Germline V gene lookup returns CDR1 SGHRS and CDR2 YFSETQ. CDR3 length equals 15 residues. The CDR3 nucleotides read TGCGCCAGCAGCACCTCAACCTCAACTAATGAAAAACCGTTTTTT. Encoded protein: CASSTSTSTNEKPFF.

This clonotype was counted ten times or more. The chain has TRBV12-3 or TRBV12-4 and TRBJ1-6, with D unclear. Trimming cost V 6 bases and J 10 bases, with 13 bases left between them. The CDR3 has 13 amino acids. The CDR3 DNA follows: TGTGCCAGCAGCCAAGTCGGCAGGTCACCCCTCCACTTT. Its protein product is CASSQVGRSPLHF.

A few counts support this clonotype. The genes are TRBV7-3 and TRBJ2-7; D possibly corresponds to TRBD2 (6 bases). From germline, CDR1 is SGHTA and CDR2 FQGTGA. The CDR3 consists of 16 residues. V was shortened by 4 bases and J by 5 bases, with 21 bases between the two germline ends. The CDR3 coding sequence is TGTGCCAGCAGCTCGCCCGCCGGAAGGGAGGATGACGAGCAGTACTTC. Protein sequence: CASSSPAGREDDEQYF.

This chain's CDR3 is CASSPNKTKTVYRETQYF. CDR3 DNA: TGTGCCAGCTCACCTAATAAGACGAAGACTGTCTACAGAGAGACCCAGTACTTC. The chain uses TRBV18 and TRBJ2-5, with D uncertain. The CDR3 runs 18 residues. CDR1 and CDR2 from the germline V gene are KGHSH and LQKENI. V lost 3 bases and J 4 bases, leaving 24 bases between the germline ends.

This clonotype was observed at least ten times. At one end the junction does not follow the germline gene, possibly because of a read error. V is TRBV7-8 and J is TRBJ2-1; TRBD1 might be the D (5 bases). Germline CDR1 is SGHVS and CDR2 is FQNEAQ. This CDR3 region has 13 residues. The chain's CDR3 is CAGSLVQRGEQFF. The CDR3 DNA reads as TGTGCCGGCAGCTTAGTACAAAGGGGTGAGCAGTTCTTC.

For this clonotype: Since a much larger clone is just one base distant, this may be a read error. V is TRBV7-3 and J is TRBJ2-3, with D tentatively TRBD2 (7 bases). Trimming removed 5 bases from V and 2 bases from J, with 11 bases in between. CDR1 and CDR2 from the germline V gene are SGHTA and FQGTGA. The CDR3 sequence is 14 residues long. CDR3 amino acids: CASSRGGDTDTQYF. The DNA for the CDR3 is TGTGCCAGCAGCAGAGGGGGGGACACAGATACGCAGTATTTT. The full variable domain, completed using reference TRBV7-3 and TRBJ2-3, is GAGVSQTPSNKVTEKGKYVELRCDPISGHTALYWYRQSLGQGPEFLIYFQGTGAADDSGLPNDRFFAVRPEGSVSTLKIQRTERGDSAVYLCASSRGGDTDTQYFGPGTRLTVL.

The genes are TRBV4-1 and TRBJ2-7; D remains unclear. Germline V CDR1 and CDR2: MGHRA, YSYEKL. V was clipped by 0 bases and J by 5 bases, with 11 bases between them. CDR3 length: 14 residues. CDR3 DNA: TGCGCCAGCAGCCAAGAAGCCCGGAGCAACGAGCAGTACTTC. It encodes CASSQEARSNEQYF.

In its sample, this clonotype was seen once. This chain uses TRBV4-3 with TRBJ2-7; 10 nucleotides agree with TRBD1. V lost 4 bases, J lost 4 bases, and 7 bases stayed unmatched. Germline CDR1 and CDR2: LGHNA and YSLEER. The CDR3 has 15 residues. CDR3: CASSRPGTGDYEQYF. The CDR3 DNA sequence: TGCGCCAGCAGCCGTCCTGGGACAGGGGATTACGAGCAGTACTTC.

This chain uses TRBV6-2 or TRBV6-3 with TRBJ2-5; TRBD2 matches at 12 bases. The CDR3 totals 20 residues. Trimming took 0 bases from V and 5 from J; bases not matched to a gene: 16. Germline CDR1 and CDR2: MNHEY and SVGEGT. The CDR3 DNA is TGTGCCAGCAGTTACTCGATGGGGCTAGCGGGGGGGCCCGTGTATGAGACCCAGTACTTC. Its protein product is CASSYSMGLAGGPVYETQYF.

V and J are TRBV7-2 and TRBJ1-1; no definite D call. The CDR3 spans 13 residues. Germline-derived CDR1 and CDR2 are SGHTA and FQGNSA. The V and J ends lost 3 bases and 5 bases respectively, with 10 bases between them. This CDR3 is CASSFGGRTEAFF. The CDR3 DNA reads TGTGCCAGCAGCTTCGGTGGGAGGACTGAAGCTTTCTTT.

The table lists this clonotype with many counts. CDR3 protein: CSARVQGRTAYEQYF. CDR3 DNA: TGCAGTGCTAGAGTACAGGGGCGAACCGCCTACGAGCAGTACTTC. The gene calls are TRBV20-1 and TRBJ2-7; TRBD1 aligns across 7 bases. J gave up 2 bases and V 1 base, and 8 bases lay outside the gene matches. This CDR3 is 15 amino acids long. CDR1 and CDR2 (germline): DFQATT, SNEGSKA (reference sequence).

The table lists this clonotype with many counts. The chain recombines TRBV7-2 with TRBJ2-1; 9 positions agree with TRBD1. The CDR3 has 17 residues. Germline CDR1 and CDR2: SGHTA and FQGNSA. Losses at the gene ends were 5 bases for V and 0 bases for J; bases not matched to a gene: 8. For the CDR3, the DNA is TGTGCCAGCAGCCCAACCACGACAGGGGGCTCCTACAATGAGCAGTTCTTC. Translating it yields CASSPTTTGGSYNEQFF.

A note on this clonotype: A single base separates this from a much larger clone, so it may be a read error. This chain joins TRBV7-9 and TRBJ1-4, with 7 nucleotides matching TRBD1. The CDR3 runs 14 residues. Germline CDR1 and CDR2: SEHNR and FQNEAQ (reference sequence). Written as DNA, the CDR3 is TGTGCCAGCAGCTTACGACAGGGTAATGAAAAACTGTCTTTT. Translating gives CASSLRQGNEKLSF. Combining the CDR3 with reference TRBV7-9 and TRBJ1-4 gives the whole variable domain DTGVSQNPRHKITKRGQNVTFRCDPISEHNRLYWYRQTLGQGPEFLTYFQNEAQLEKSRLLSDRFSAERPKGSFSTLEIQRTEQGDSAMYLCASSLRQGNEKLSFGSGTQLSVL.

This clonotype was found a few times. The J gene is TRBJ2-7, the V gene TRBV2; 8 bases agree with TRBD1. V dropped 5 bases and J dropped 4; count of bases not matched to a gene: 10. The CDR3 consists of 15 residues. Germline V CDR1 and CDR2: SNHLY, FYNNEI. CDR3 region: CASSLLAGGNYEQYF. CDR3 bases: TGTGCCAGCAGTTTATTGGCAGGGGGCAATTACGAGCAGTACTTC.

The V call is TRBV7-3, the J call TRBJ2-3; 9 nucleotides match TRBD2. The trim removed 3 bases at V and 4 bases at J, leaving 11 bases unmatched. Germline values: CDR1 SGHTA, CDR2 FQGTGA. This CDR3 spans 17 amino acids. The CDR3 bases are TGTGCCAGCAGCTTGGGCTTGCGGGAGGGTGTGGCAGATACGCAGTATTTT. Protein: CASSLGLREGVADTQYF.

This clonotype showed up many times. This chain uses TRBV2 with TRBJ2-7; 8 bases match TRBD1. Germline lookup yields CDR1 SNHLY and CDR2 FYNNEI. The CDR3 spans 13 residues. Germline trimming cut 5 bases from V and 6 bases from J; bases unmatched to any gene: 6. The DNA of the CDR3 is TGTGCCAGCAGTCCCGGACAGGGACCCGAGCAGTACTTC. Protein: CASSPGQGPEQYF.

With regard to this clonotype: An end of the junction differs from the germline gene, which may be a read error. This chain joins TRBV6-5 and TRBJ2-5; D could derive from TRBD1 or TRBD2 (5 bases each). Germline CDR1 and CDR2: MNHEY and SVGAGI. This CDR3 comprises 12 residues. CDR3 DNA: TGTACCAGCAGTAAAAGGGGAGAAGCCCAGTACTTC. The encoded protein is CTSSKRGEAQYF.

The chain couples TRBV20-1 to TRBJ1-6; TRBD1 aligns across 9 bases. This CDR3 has 13 amino acids. Trimming took 4 bases from V and 10 from J; bases not matched to a gene: 5. The germline V gene has CDR1 DFQATT and CDR2 SNEGSKA (reference sequence). The CDR3 reads CSAKQGAASPLHF. DNA for the CDR3: TGCAGTGCTAAACAGGGGGCGGCCTCACCCCTCCACTTT.

The chain recombines TRBV29-1 with TRBJ2-1, with D tentatively TRBD1 (6 bases). CDR1 and CDR2 from the germline V gene are SQVTM and ANQGSEA. CDR3 length: 13 amino acids. The CDR3 sequence is CSVVGGGWNEQFF. Written as DNA, the CDR3 is TGCAGTGTGGTGGGTGGGGGCTGGAATGAGCAGTTCTTC.

Notes on this clonotype: A junction boundary mismatches the germline segment, possibly from a read error. The genes are TRBV5-6 and TRBJ1-2; 10 bases agree with TRBD1. The germline CDR1 and CDR2 sequences are SGHDT and YYEEEE. CDR3 size: 14 residues. The CDR3 coding sequence is TGTGCCAGCAACGAACGGGACAGGGGCTATGGCTGCACCTTC. Protein product: CASNERDRGYGCTF.

To note about this clonotype: This may be a read error, as it is one base from a much larger clone. V is TRBV12-5 and J is TRBJ2-7, with a tentative D call TRBD2 (5 bases). From germline, CDR1 is LGHNT and CDR2 FRNRAP. Trimming cost V 1 base and J 8 bases, with 12 bases left between them. The CDR3 has 13 amino acids. For the CDR3, the DNA is TGTGCTAGTGGTTTGGCGGGGAGCCACAAGCAGTACTTC. Its translation is CASGLAGSHKQYF.

This rearrangement joins TRBV6-2 or TRBV6-3 to TRBJ2-1; D is perhaps TRBD2 (6 bases). Trimming cost V 1 base and J 9 bases, with 16 bases left between them. The CDR3 is 15 residues long. Germline CDR1 reads MNHEY; CDR2 reads SVGEGT. The CDR3 region has the DNA TGTGCCAGCAGTTACTACTCGGGACGGGGGAGTGAGCAGTTCTTC. It yields the protein CASSYYSGRGSEQFF.

The gene calls are TRBV20-1 and TRBJ1-2; D remains ambiguous. CDR3 length: 12 amino acids. CDR1 and CDR2 from the germline V gene are DFQATT and SNEGSKA (reference sequence). The ends were cut back, 3 bases at V and 4 bases at J, with 9 bases in the middle. The CDR3 DNA sequence: TGCAGTGCTAGTGGAGGTGCCTATGGCTACACCTTC. This gives the protein CSASGGAYGYTF.

The chain employs TRBV19 and TRBJ2-2, with TRBD1 matching 7 bases. This CDR3 comprises 13 residues. V dropped 5 bases and J dropped 13; count of bases not matched to a gene: 10. Germline CDR1 is LNHDA and CDR2 is SQIVND (reference sequence). CDR3 nucleotides: TGTGCCAGTAGTCCTGACAGGGCTGGTGGGCTGTTTTTT. It translates to CASSPDRAGGLFF.

With respect to this clonotype: A much larger clone is a single base away; this may be a read error. The rearrangement links TRBV14 to TRBJ2-1; D is unclear. CDR3 size: 11 residues. Trimming removed 6 bases at V and 9 bases at J, with 9 bases between. CDR1 and CDR2 (germline): SGHDN, FVKESK. CDR3 loop: CASSSSGEQFF. DNA for the CDR3: TGTGCCAGCAGTTCCTCGGGTGAGCAGTTCTTC.

Many counts were recorded for this clonotype. This chain joins TRBV10-3 and TRBJ2-7; perhaps TRBD1 as D (8 bases). The CDR3 has 13 amino acids. The germline V and J ends were trimmed by 11 bases and 4 bases, with 18 bases remaining between them. Germline lookup yields CDR1 ENHRY and CDR2 SYGVKD. CDR3 DNA: TGTGCCGCGTCCGCGGGGGACAGGTACGAGCAGTACTTC. Amino acids: CAASAGDRYEQYF.

This clonotype was seen a few times. The genes are TRBV6-1 and TRBJ2-7; 9 bases are a match to TRBD2. CDR3 length: 15 amino acids. Trimming removed 3 bases from V and 3 bases from J; junction bases left unmatched: 6. CDR1 is MNHNS, CDR2 SASEGT, per germline. The CDR3 bases are TGTGCCAGCAGTGATTTGCGGGGGGGCCTCTACGAGCAGTACTTC. It encodes CASSDLRGGLYEQYF.